In its sample, the clone carrying this T cell receptor (beta chain) was seen once. No antigen is known for it. This sample stems from a study of vaccination effects on CD4 cells after COVID-19. Once cultured for about 9 days, the cells underwent separation to obtain CD4+ T cells. All participants had two doses of either the BNT162b2 or mRNA-1273 vaccine. The table came from immunoSEQ multiplex PCR; TCRdb's copy has only in-frame clones and leaves some out. Among roughly 40,000 clones listed, approximately 70% were seen once. This TCR derives from a human donor who received a COVID-19 vaccine. The specimen comprised CD4+ T cells from PBMCs cultured without peptide, sampled after COVID-19 vaccination.

The CDR3 loop reads CASSPGSYRGEQFF. The CDR3 nucleotides read TGTGCCAGCAGCCCTGGGTCCTACCGTGGTGAGCAGTTCTTC. The V gene is TRBV5-6, the J gene TRBJ2-1; no definite D call. CDR1 SGHDT and CDR2 YYEEEE come from the germline V gene. V lost 4 bases and J lost 9, with 17 bases in between. The length of the CDR3 is 14 residues.